This T cell receptor (beta chain) was sequenced during a study of human T cells and chemical hapten exposure. Germline values: CDR1 KGHSH, CDR2 LQKENI. Between the trimmed V and J ends, which lost 2 bases and 7 bases, there was a span of 8 bases. The CDR3 is 13 amino acids. Specified time point: patch test 1, 2 weeks after DPC sensitization. As for treatment: therapeutic diphenylcyclopropenone sensitization with weekly scalp DPC. A single record per CDR3 protein comes from TCRdb applying MiXCR to the RACE reads. Altogether some 82,000 distinct CDR3 sequences are present, around 11% being singletons, with the ten largest covering 4% to 5.5%.

This receptor was obtained from a woman aged 50 to 65 with alopecia areata. Some clones in this sample may be carry-over from other donors' samples. The chain links TRBV18 to TRBJ2-2; D is perhaps TRBD2 (5 bases). The specimen was whole blood, collected in connection with sensitization to the hapten diphenylcyclopropenone (DPC). CDR3 coding DNA: TGTGCCAGCTCACCAGAGGGAAGCGGGGAGCTGTTTTTT. It specifies CASSPEGSGELFF.